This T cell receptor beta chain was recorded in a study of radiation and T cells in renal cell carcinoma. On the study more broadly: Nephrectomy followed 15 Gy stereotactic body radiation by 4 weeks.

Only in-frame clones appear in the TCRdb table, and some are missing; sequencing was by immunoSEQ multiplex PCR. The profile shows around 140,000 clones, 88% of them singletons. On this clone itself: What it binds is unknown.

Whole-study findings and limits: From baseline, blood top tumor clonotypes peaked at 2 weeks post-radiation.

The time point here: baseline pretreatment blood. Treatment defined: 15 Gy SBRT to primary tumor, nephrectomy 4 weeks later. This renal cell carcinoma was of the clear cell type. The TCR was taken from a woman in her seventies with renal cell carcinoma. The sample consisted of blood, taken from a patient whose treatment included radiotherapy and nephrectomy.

The CDR3 spells CASSDEVYGYTF. In nucleotides, the CDR3 is TGTGCCAGCAGTGACGAAGTCTATGGCTACACCTTC. The chain uses TRBV28 and TRBJ1-2, with D uncertain. Trimming took off 5 bases at V and 4 bases at J, with 8 bases between the two ends. This CDR3 spans 12 amino acids. From germline, CDR1 is MDHEN and CDR2 SYDVKM.